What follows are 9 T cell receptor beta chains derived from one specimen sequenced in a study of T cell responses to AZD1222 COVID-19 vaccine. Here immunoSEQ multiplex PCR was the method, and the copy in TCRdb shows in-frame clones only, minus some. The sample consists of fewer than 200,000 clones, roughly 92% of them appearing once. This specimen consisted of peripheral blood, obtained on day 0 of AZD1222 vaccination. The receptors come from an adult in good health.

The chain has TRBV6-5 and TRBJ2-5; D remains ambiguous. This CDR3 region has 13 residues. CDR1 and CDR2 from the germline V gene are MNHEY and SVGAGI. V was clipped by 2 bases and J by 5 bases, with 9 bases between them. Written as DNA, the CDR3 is TGTGCCAGCAGTTACGGAAGTTACGAGACCCAGTACTTC. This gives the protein CASSYGSYETQYF.

CDR3 DNA sequence: TGTGCCAGCAGCCCCGACAGGGGGTTTTACGAGCAGTACTTC. It codes for CASSPDRGFYEQYF. The rearrangement links TRBV28 to TRBJ2-7; TRBD1 agrees at 9 bases. The V gene's germline CDR1 is MDHEN and CDR2 SYDVKM. Trimming cost V 6 bases and J 4 bases; bases outside gene matches: 7. This CDR3 has 14 amino acids.

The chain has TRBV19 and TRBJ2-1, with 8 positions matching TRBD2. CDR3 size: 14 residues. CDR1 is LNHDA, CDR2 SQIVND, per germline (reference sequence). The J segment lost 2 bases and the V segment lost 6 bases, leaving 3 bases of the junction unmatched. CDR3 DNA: TGTGCCAGTAGCGCGGGGGGACCCTACAATGAGCAGTTCTTC. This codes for CASSAGGPYNEQFF.

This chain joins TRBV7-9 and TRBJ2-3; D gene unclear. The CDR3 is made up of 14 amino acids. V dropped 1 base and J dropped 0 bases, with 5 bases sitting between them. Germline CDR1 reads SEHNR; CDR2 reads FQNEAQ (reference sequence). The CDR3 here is CASSLGVSTDTQYF. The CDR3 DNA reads TGTGCCAGCAGCTTAGGGGTTAGCACAGATACGCAGTATTTT.

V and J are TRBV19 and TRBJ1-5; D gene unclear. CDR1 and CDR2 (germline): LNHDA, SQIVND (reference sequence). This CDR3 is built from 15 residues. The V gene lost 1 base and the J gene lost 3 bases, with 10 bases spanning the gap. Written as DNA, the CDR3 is TGTGCCAGTAGTATAGGAGGGATTCTCAATCAGCCCCAGCATTTT. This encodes CASSIGGILNQPQHF.

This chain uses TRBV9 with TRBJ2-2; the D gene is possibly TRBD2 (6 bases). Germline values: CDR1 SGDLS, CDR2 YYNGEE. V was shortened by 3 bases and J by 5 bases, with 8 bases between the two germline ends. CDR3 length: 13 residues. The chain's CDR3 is CASSAGVTGELFF. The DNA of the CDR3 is TGTGCCAGCAGCGCGGGGGTTACCGGGGAGCTGTTTTTT.

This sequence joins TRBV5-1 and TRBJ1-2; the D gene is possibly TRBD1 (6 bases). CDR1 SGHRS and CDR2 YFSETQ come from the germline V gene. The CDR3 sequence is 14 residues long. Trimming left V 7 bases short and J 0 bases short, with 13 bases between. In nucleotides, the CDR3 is TGCGCCAGCCGAGGGGACACTGCTAACTATGGCTACACCTTC. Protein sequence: CASRGDTANYGYTF.

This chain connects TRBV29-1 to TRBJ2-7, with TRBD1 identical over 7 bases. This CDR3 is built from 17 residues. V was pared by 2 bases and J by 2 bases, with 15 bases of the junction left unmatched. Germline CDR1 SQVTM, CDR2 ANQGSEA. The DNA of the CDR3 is TGCAGCGTTGAAATCCCAGAGGACAGGCCGGGACCCTACGAGCAGTACTTC. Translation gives CSVEIPEDRPGPYEQYF.

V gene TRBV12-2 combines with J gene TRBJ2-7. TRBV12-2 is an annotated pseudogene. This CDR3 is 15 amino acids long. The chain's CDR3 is CASRGPRASIHEQYV. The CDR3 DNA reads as TGTGCAAGCCGGGGCCCAAGGGCGAGTATCCACGAGCAGTACGTC.